These 31 T cell receptor beta chains came from one sample sequenced in a study of control samples from healthy donors and cancer patients. Sequencing was performed with immunoSEQ multiplex PCR; in TCRdb, only in-frame clones are kept and a portion is missing. The repertoire holds 350,000 to 450,000 clones, approximately 90% seen once, with around 6.4% in the top ten. Sequencing used PBMCs. The receptors originated from a man aged 35-49 years with head and neck cancer.

The rearrangement links TRBV7-3 to TRBJ2-2; TRBD2 matches 9 bases. The CDR3 runs to 15 residues. The V gene end was trimmed by 5 bases and the J gene end by 5 bases; junction bases not matched to a gene: 6. The germline V gene encodes CDR1 SGHTA and CDR2 FQGTGA. In DNA, the CDR3 is TGTGCCAGCAGCCTCGGACTAGCGAGGACCGGGGAGCTGTTTTTT. The encoded protein is CASSLGLARTGELFF.

The V gene is TRBV4-3, the J gene TRBJ2-5; possible D gene TRBD1, 5 bases. Trimming took 4 bases from V and 1 from J, leaving 7 bases between them. There are 13 residues in the CDR3. Germline V lookup: CDR1 LGHNA, CDR2 YSLEER. DNA for the CDR3: TGCGCCAGCAGCCCACAGGTCCAAGAGACCCAGTACTTC. Amino acids: CASSPQVQETQYF.

This chain uses TRBV30 with TRBJ2-7; 9 bases map to TRBD1. Germline V CDR1 and CDR2: GTSNPN, SVGIG (reference sequence). V gave up 2 bases and J gave up 3 bases; unmatched junction bases: 11. The CDR3 consists of 16 residues. CDR3 DNA: TGTGCCTGGAGTAACGTAGGGCGGGACAGGGTCTACGAGCAGTACTTC. Translating gives CAWSNVGRDRVYEQYF.

The V call is TRBV7-9, the J call TRBJ1-4; D is unresolved. The V and J ends lost 4 bases and 0 bases respectively, with 12 bases between them. The CDR3 totals 16 residues. The V gene's germline CDR1 is SEHNR and CDR2 FQNEAQ (reference sequence). CDR3 sequence: CASSSYQSTTNEKLFF. The CDR3 bases are TGTGCCAGCAGCTCATATCAGAGTACAACTAATGAAAAACTGTTTTTT.

This chain connects TRBV6-6 to TRBJ2-1; possible D gene TRBD2, 6 bases. The CDR3 runs to 14 residues. Germline CDR1 and CDR2: MNHNY and SVGAGI (reference sequence). Trimming took 8 bases from V and 4 from J, leaving 15 bases between them. The CDR3 protein is CASRTGLFYNEQFF. The DNA of the CDR3 is TGTGCCAGCCGCACGGGACTCTTTTACAATGAGCAGTTCTTC.

The genes are TRBV7-2 and TRBJ1-1; D is undetermined. CDR3 length: 13 amino acids. Looked up from germline, CDR1 is SGHTA and CDR2 is FQGNSA. V was trimmed by 6 bases and J by 9 bases, leaving 17 bases between them. Here the CDR3 reads CASSTNPRAQAFF. CDR3 in DNA: TGTGCCAGCAGTACGAATCCTCGGGCCCAAGCTTTCTTT. Drawing the rest from reference TRBV7-2 and TRBJ1-1, the complete variable domain is GAGVSQSPSNKVTEKGKDVELRCDPISGHTALYWYRQSLGQGLEFLIYFQGNSAPDKSGLPSDRFSAERTGGSVSTLTIQRTQQEDSAVYLCASSTNPRAQAFFGQGTRLTVV.

This chain uses TRBV4-1 with TRBJ2-3; maybe TRBD1 (6 bases). Germline V gene sequence: CDR1 MGHRA, CDR2 YSYEKL. The CDR3 spans 16 residues. The V end lost 0 bases, the J end lost 0 bases, and 10 bases lay between the germline ends. The CDR3 here is CASSQDSGASTDTQYF. As DNA, the CDR3 is TGCGCCAGCAGCCAAGATTCAGGGGCCAGCACAGATACGCAGTATTTT.

The genes are TRBV6-1 and TRBJ2-7; 7 bases map to TRBD1. The V and J ends lost 3 bases and 0 bases, in that order; junction bases with no gene match: 8. The CDR3 runs 16 residues. Germline V lookup: CDR1 MNHNS, CDR2 SASEGT. CDR3 coding DNA: TGTGCCAGCAGTGAGCCCTGGACAGGAGTCTCCTACGAGCAGTACTTC. Protein: CASSEPWTGVSYEQYF.

The J gene is TRBJ1-4, the V gene TRBV4-1; D perhaps matches TRBD1 (5 bases). V lost 1 base and J 6 bases, leaving 12 bases between the germline ends. This CDR3 has 15 amino acids. Germline loops: CDR1 MGHRA, CDR2 YSYEKL. The CDR3 loop is CASSQGWGSDEKLFF. CDR3 sequence (DNA): TGCGCCAGCAGCCAAGGATGGGGGTCAGATGAAAAACTGTTTTTT.

V usage is TRBV20-1 and J usage is TRBJ2-1, with D hard to call. CDR3 size: 12 residues. The V gene lost 5 bases and the J gene lost 6 bases, with 11 bases spanning the gap. Per germline, CDR1 DFQATT and CDR2 SNEGSKA (reference sequence). The CDR3 DNA sequence: TGCAGTGCTGGTGAAACTGCCAATGAGCAGTTCTTC. Translating gives CSAGETANEQFF.

This rearrangement joins TRBV30 to TRBJ2-7, with 7 bases lining up with TRBD1. The CDR3 has 12 amino acids. Germline values: CDR1 GTSNPN, CDR2 SVGIG (reference sequence). Losses at the gene ends were 3 bases for V and 4 bases for J; bases not matched to a gene: 3. CDR3 region: CAWRGQSYEQYF. CDR3 DNA: TGTGCCTGGAGGGGACAGAGTTACGAGCAGTACTTC.

This chain uses TRBV7-9 with TRBJ2-5; no clear D gene. Looked up from germline, CDR1 is SEHNR and CDR2 is FQNEAQ (reference sequence). Trimming cost V 5 bases and J 4 bases, with 11 bases left between them. This CDR3 has 13 amino acids. DNA for the CDR3: TGTGCCAGCAGCCCCGGACCCGGAGAGACCCAGTACTTC. Translation: CASSPGPGETQYF.

This chain links TRBV28 with TRBJ2-7; perhaps TRBD1 as D (7 bases). Trimming cost V 6 bases and J 1 base, with 19 bases left between them. CDR1 is MDHEN, CDR2 SYDVKM, per germline. The CDR3 is 16 amino acids. The CDR3 is CASSSPSTGRSYEQYF. DNA of the CDR3: TGTGCCAGCAGCTCACCTTCGACAGGGAGGTCCTACGAGCAGTACTTC.

The chain combines TRBV19 with TRBJ1-4, with D uncertain. V lost 7 bases to trimming and J lost 13 bases, with 7 bases between them. In germline, CDR1 is LNHDA, CDR2 SQIVND (reference sequence). The CDR3 has 9 amino acids. CDR3 DNA: TGTGCCAGTATGGAAGGACTGTTTTTT. This translates into CASMEGLFF.

This chain joins TRBV10-1 and TRBJ2-1; TRBD2 is a possible D gene (6 bases). V gave up 0 bases and J gave up 8 bases, with 8 bases separating them. Germline V gene sequence: CDR1 WNHNN, CDR2 SYGVQD (reference sequence). CDR3 length: 13 residues. The CDR3 nucleotides read TGCGCCAGCAGTGAGTCAGCGGGTGATGAGCAGTTCTTC. It is translated as CASSESAGDEQFF.

V and J are TRBV19 and TRBJ1-4, with no clear D. In germline, CDR1 is LNHDA, CDR2 SQIVND (reference sequence). CDR3 length: 16 amino acids. Trimming stripped 5 bases from V and 0 bases from J, with 13 bases between. The CDR3 DNA sequence: TGTGCCAGTAGTCGGCAGGCGGGAACAACTAATGAAAAACTGTTTTTT. The encoded protein is CASSRQAGTTNEKLFF.

CDR3 DNA: TGTGCCAGCAGTGGGGCCCTAGGGGGCCCAGGCTACACCTTC. Protein: CASSGALGGPGYTF. The rearrangement links TRBV2 to TRBJ1-2; TRBD1 aligns across 7 bases. This CDR3 comprises 14 residues. The trim removed 4 bases at V and 8 bases at J, leaving 10 bases unmatched. Germline CDR1 is SNHLY and CDR2 is FYNNEI.

The gene calls are TRBV9 and TRBJ1-1; tentative D call: TRBD1 (6 bases). The CDR3 extends over 14 amino acids. The germline V and J ends were trimmed by 0 bases and 4 bases, with 10 bases remaining between them. The germline V gene has CDR1 SGDLS and CDR2 YYNGEE. DNA for the CDR3: TGTGCCAGCAGCGTAGTTGCGGGGGCCACTGAAGCTTTCTTT. It is translated as CASSVVAGATEAFF.

The rearrangement joins TRBV27 to TRBJ2-5, with D perhaps matching TRBD1 (6 bases). Germline V CDR1 and CDR2: MNHEY, SMNVEV (reference sequence). Trimming pared 6 bases from V and 5 bases from J, leaving 10 bases between. The CDR3 covers 12 residues. CDR3 amino acids: CASRQGSETQYF. For the CDR3, the DNA is TGTGCCAGCAGACAGGGTTCGGAGACCCAGTACTTC.

This clone came up a few times. The V gene is TRBV20-1, the J gene TRBJ1-5; D unclear. V lost 3 bases, J lost 3 bases, and 9 bases lay in between. Germline CDR1 reads DFQATT; CDR2 reads SNEGSKA (reference sequence). The length of the CDR3 is 13 residues. DNA for the CDR3: TGCAGTGCTAGTGACACCGCCAATCAGCCCCAGCATTTT. It is translated as CSASDTANQPQHF.

The rearrangement uses TRBV28 and TRBJ2-3; TRBD2 might be the D (5 bases). The CDR3 has 16 amino acids. V was shortened by 6 bases and J by 0 bases, with 16 bases between the two germline ends. Germline CDR1 and CDR2: MDHEN and SYDVKM. The CDR3 is CASRAPAGSSTDTQYF. CDR3 sequence (DNA): TGTGCCAGCAGGGCCCCGGCGGGCTCTAGCACAGATACGCAGTATTTT.

About this clone itself: Sequence at one end of the junction differs from germline and may be a read error. The V call is TRBV7-7, the J call TRBJ2-3; D gene uncertain. The CDR3 is 14 amino acids. Germline assignment: CDR1 SSHAT and CDR2 FNYEAQ (reference sequence). CDR3 protein: CASSLGAGADTQYF. The CDR3 coding sequence is TGTGCTAGCAGCTTAGGAGCAGGCGCAGATACGCAGTATTTT.

V gene TRBV6-1 combines with J gene TRBJ2-4; D assignment may be TRBD1 or TRBD2 (7 bases each). The CDR3 extends over 16 amino acids. V shed 2 bases and J shed 1 base, with 12 bases lying between them. Germline CDR1 is MNHNS and CDR2 is SASEGT. CDR3 protein: CASSEFQGGAKNIQYF. As DNA, the CDR3 is TGTGCCAGCAGTGAATTCCAGGGGGGGGCCAAAAACATTCAGTACTTC.

In regard to this clone: Other DNA sequences of this sample code for an identical CDR3. The V and J genes are TRBV9 and TRBJ2-3; no definite D call. Trimming removed 0 bases from V and 1 base from J, with 3 bases in between. Germline loops: CDR1 SGDLS, CDR2 YYNGEE. CDR3 size: 13 residues. CDR3 in amino acids: CASSVEGTDTQYF. In DNA, the CDR3 is TGTGCCAGCAGCGTAGAGGGCACAGATACGCAGTATTTT.

This chain joins TRBV4-1 and TRBJ1-1, with 7 nucleotides matching TRBD1. The trim removed 1 base at V and 0 bases at J, leaving 2 bases unmatched. This CDR3 has 15 amino acids. Germline V gene lookup returns CDR1 MGHRA and CDR2 YSYEKL. In DNA, the CDR3 is TGCGCCAGCAGCCAAGGGACAGGAGTGAACACTGAAGCTTTCTTT. Its translation: CASSQGTGVNTEAFF.

This clone was picked up one time. The chain combines TRBV7-6 with TRBJ1-5, with a tentative D call TRBD1 (5 bases). Germline CDR1 reads SGHVS; CDR2 reads FNYEAQ. The CDR3 has 14 amino acids. Trimming pared 4 bases from V and 0 bases from J, leaving 7 bases between. DNA for the CDR3: TGTGCCAGCAGCTCAGGGTCTAGCAATCAGCCCCAGCATTTT. Amino acids: CASSSGSSNQPQHF.

V gene TRBV3-1 (or the pseudogene TRBV3-2) combines with J gene TRBJ2-5, with D perhaps assigned TRBD1 or TRBD2 (6 bases each). The germline V gene encodes CDR1 LGHDT and CDR2 YNNKEL (reference sequence). The CDR3 is 14 amino acids. V was shortened by 9 bases and J by 5 bases, with 19 bases between the two germline ends. CDR3 in amino acids: CASLHSGAGETQYF. The CDR3 bases are TGTGCCAGTCTTCACTCGGGGGCAGGGGAGACCCAGTACTTC.

The chain is built from TRBV6-5 and TRBJ2-2, with 7 bases aligning to TRBD2. The germline V gene encodes CDR1 MNHEY and CDR2 SVGAGI. Trimming removed 9 bases from V and 0 bases from J; junction bases left unmatched: 4. CDR3 length equals 14 residues. The chain's CDR3 is CASRDYTNTGELFF. For the CDR3, the DNA is TGTGCCAGTAGGGACTACACGAACACCGGGGAGCTGTTTTTT.

This chain joins TRBV11-2 and TRBJ1-2; D may be TRBD1 (5 bases). Looked up from germline, CDR1 is SGHAT and CDR2 is FQNNGV. V was pared by 4 bases and J by 6 bases, with 12 bases between. The CDR3 length is 13 residues. The CDR3 nucleotides are TGTGCCAGCAGCTCTACAGGTATCGATGGCTACACCTTC. Its translation is CASSSTGIDGYTF. Looking up the rest from reference TRBV11-2 and TRBJ1-2 gives the full variable domain: EAGVAQSPRYKIIEKRQSVAFWCNPISGHATLYWYQQILGQGPKLLIQFQNNGVVDDSQLPKDRFSAERLKGVDSTLKIQPAKLEDSAVYLCASSSTGIDGYTFGSGTRLTVV.

This clone was counted a few times. V gene TRBV7-8 combines with J gene TRBJ1-1, with D possibly TRBD1 on 6 matching bases. CDR1 and CDR2 from the germline V gene are SGHVS and FQNEAQ. CDR3 length equals 14 residues. Trimming took off 5 bases at V and 3 bases at J, with 13 bases between the two ends. The DNA for the CDR3 is TGTGCCAGCAGCCCTTTGGGGGGCGACACTGAAGCTTTCTTT. It specifies CASSPLGGDTEAFF.

In its sample, this clone was seen a few times. The sample has other DNA sequences that encode this CDR3 too. The V and J genes are TRBV6-5 and TRBJ1-3, with D perhaps TRBD1 (5 bases). Germline V gene lookup returns CDR1 MNHEY and CDR2 SVGAGI. The CDR3 has 13 amino acids. V was trimmed by 6 bases and J by 4 bases, leaving 10 bases between them. CDR3 loop: CASRAGAGNTIYF. In DNA form, the CDR3 reads TGTGCCAGCAGGGCCGGGGCCGGAAACACCATATATTTT.